The 27 T cell receptor beta chains below all came from one sample that was sequenced in a study of T cell changes during pregnancy in multiple sclerosis. Some clones are missing from TCRdb's copy, which holds only in-frame ones; the method was immunoSEQ multiplex PCR. In the table there are approximately 40,000 clones, roughly 90% of which are singletons. The specimen comprised CD4+ T cells from peripheral blood mononuclear cells, sampled in the second trimester of pregnancy. The receptors here all came from a female donor with multiple sclerosis, enrolled in a pregnancy study.

The chain combines TRBV7-8 with TRBJ2-1, with TRBD2 matching over 8 bases. V gave up 5 bases and J gave up 5 bases; unmatched junction bases: 5. The CDR3 covers 14 residues. In germline, CDR1 is SGHVS, CDR2 FQNEAQ. The CDR3, as DNA: TGTGCCAGCAGCCACAAGCGGGAGCACAATGAGCAGTTCTTC. It translates to CASSHKREHNEQFF.

By share, this clone ranks as medium-sized. This sequence joins TRBV27 and TRBJ1-3, with D possibly being TRBD1 (5 bases). The CDR3 loop spans 14 amino acids. The germline gives CDR1 MNHEY, CDR2 SMNVEV (reference sequence). V was shortened by 5 bases and J by 2 bases, with 10 bases between the two germline ends. This CDR3 reads CASSPTVPGNTIYF. DNA for the CDR3: TGTGCCAGCAGTCCGACAGTGCCTGGAAACACCATATATTTT.

The chain has TRBV28 and TRBJ1-2; perhaps TRBD1 as D (5 bases). This CDR3 contains 14 residues. Per germline, CDR1 MDHEN and CDR2 SYDVKM. V lost 6 bases and J 1 base, leaving 12 bases between the germline ends. The DNA for the CDR3 is TGTGCCAGCAGAAGGGGCAGCTTTAACTATGGCTACACCTTC. Translation: CASRRGSFNYGYTF.

The chain couples TRBV2 to TRBJ2-3, with 11 nucleotides matching TRBD2. The germline V gene has CDR1 SNHLY and CDR2 FYNNEI. Germline trimming cut 2 bases from V and 6 bases from J; bases unmatched to any gene: 7. The CDR3 contains 16 residues. This CDR3 is CASSEYVLAGVDTQYF. In DNA, the CDR3 is TGTGCCAGCAGTGAATACGTACTAGCGGGAGTGGATACGCAGTATTTT. The full variable domain, rest sourced from reference TRBV2 and TRBJ2-3, is EPEVTQTPSHQVTQMGQEVILRCVPISNHLYFYWYRQILGQKVEFLVSFYNNEISEKSEIFDDQFSVERPDGSNFTLKIRSTKLEDSAMYFCASSEYVLAGVDTQYFGPGTRLTVL.

This chain uses TRBV9 with TRBJ2-2, with 9 bases matching TRBD1. Germline V lookup: CDR1 SGDLS, CDR2 YYNGEE. V trimming: 5 bases; J trimming: 4 bases; junction bases outside the gene matches: 6. This CDR3 contains 15 residues. Written as DNA, the CDR3 is TGTGCCAGCAGAGAAGGGACAGGGAGCACCGGGGAGCTGTTTTTT. Translation: CASREGTGSTGELFF.

This chain joins TRBV4-2 and TRBJ2-2; D is perhaps TRBD1 (6 bases). The V gene lost 0 bases and the J gene lost 5 bases, with 13 bases spanning the gap. There are 16 residues in the CDR3. Germline CDR1 is LGHNA and CDR2 is YNFKEQ. The CDR3, as DNA: TGTGCCAGCAGCCAAGATTACAGGGAACCGACCGGGGAGCTGTTTTTT. This translates into CASSQDYREPTGELFF.

V gene TRBV27 combines with J gene TRBJ2-1; the match to TRBD2 covers 15 bases. The length of the CDR3 is 16 residues. The germline V gene has CDR1 MNHEY and CDR2 SMNVEV (reference sequence). Germline trimming cut 5 bases from V and 11 bases from J; bases unmatched to any gene: 10. The CDR3 reads CASSPPIGLAGGKQFF. CDR3 nucleotide sequence: TGTGCCAGCAGTCCTCCCATTGGACTAGCGGGAGGGAAGCAGTTCTTC.

This sequence joins TRBV25-1 and TRBJ2-3, with 9 nucleotides matching TRBD2. The trim removed 5 bases at V and 2 bases at J, leaving 5 bases unmatched. The CDR3 consists of 15 residues. Germline V gene lookup returns CDR1 MGHDK and CDR2 SYGVNS. CDR3 sequence (DNA): TGTGCCAGCAGTCCCTGGACTAGCGACACAGATACGCAGTATTTT. It translates to CASSPWTSDTDTQYF.

This rearrangement joins TRBV9 to TRBJ2-1, with a weak D call TRBD1 (5 bases). This CDR3 has 16 residues. V dropped 0 bases and J dropped 0 bases, with 10 bases sitting between them. Germline V gives CDR1 SGDLS, CDR2 YYNGEE. CDR3 residues: CASSVAGWSSYNEQFF. The CDR3 DNA reads TGTGCCAGCAGCGTAGCAGGGTGGAGCTCCTACAATGAGCAGTTCTTC. Variable domain in full (rest from reference TRBV9 and TRBJ2-1): DSGVTQTPKHLITATGQRVTLRCSPRSGDLSVYWYQQSLDQGLQFLIQYYNGEERAKGNILERFSAQQFPDLHSELNLSSLELGDSALYFCASSVAGWSSYNEQFFGPGTRLTVL.

The chain links TRBV5-1 to TRBJ1-3; TRBD1 agrees at 8 bases. The V segment lost 4 bases and the J segment 0 bases; nucleotides outside the gene matches: 6. Germline V lookup: CDR1 SGHRS, CDR2 YFSETQ. This CDR3 comprises 16 residues. Written as DNA, the CDR3 is TGCGCCAGCAGCCCCTCGACAGGGGCCTCTGGAAACACCATATATTTT. Translating it yields CASSPSTGASGNTIYF.

This clone appeared a single time. The chain links TRBV19 to TRBJ2-2; D is unresolved. Trimming stripped 4 bases from V and 2 bases from J, with 8 bases between. Germline CDR1 and CDR2: LNHDA and SQIVND (reference sequence). The CDR3 runs to 14 residues. The CDR3 sequence is CASSTPGNTGELFF. The CDR3 DNA follows: TGTGCCAGTAGTACCCCGGGTAACACCGGGGAGCTGTTTTTT.

The chain employs TRBV28 and TRBJ1-2; 9 bases map to TRBD1. The V and J ends lost 7 bases and 8 bases, in that order; junction bases with no gene match: 11. The CDR3 runs 14 residues. Germline loops: CDR1 MDHEN, CDR2 SYDVKM. CDR3 nucleotides: TGTGCCAGCAACCGTCTTGGGACAGGGAAGGGCTACACCTTC. It yields the protein CASNRLGTGKGYTF.

The chain carries TRBV19 and TRBJ1-5; D gene unclear. This CDR3 is 15 amino acids long. The V and J ends lost 4 bases and 0 bases respectively, with 10 bases between them. Germline V gene data show CDR1 as LNHDA and CDR2 as SQIVND (reference sequence). The CDR3 DNA follows: TGTGCCAGTAGTAGCAGTCGTCTTAGCAATCAGCCCCAGCATTTT. Protein product: CASSSSRLSNQPQHF.

This clone showed up just once. V is TRBV18 and J is TRBJ2-7; D is perhaps TRBD1 (6 bases). Trimming removed 7 bases at V and 4 bases at J, with 14 bases between. This CDR3 has 13 amino acids. Germline loops: CDR1 KGHSH, CDR2 LQKENI. The DNA of the CDR3 is TGTGCCAGCTTACCGGGACAAGGATACGAGCAGTACTTC. It yields the protein CASLPGQGYEQYF.

V is TRBV2 and J is TRBJ2-2; 8 bases fit TRBD1. The CDR3 consists of 14 residues. CDR1 is SNHLY, CDR2 FYNNEI, per germline. J lost 7 bases, V lost 8 bases, and 9 bases had no gene match. The CDR3 reads CASRGDRRFGELFF. The DNA of the CDR3 is TGTGCCAGCCGAGGGGACAGGCGGTTCGGGGAGCTGTTTTTT. The variable domain in full, with the rest retrieved from reference TRBV2 and TRBJ2-2, is EPEVTQTPSHQVTQMGQEVILRCVPISNHLYFYWYRQILGQKVEFLVSFYNNEISEKSEIFDDQFSVERPDGSNFTLKIRSTKLEDSAMYFCASRGDRRFGELFFGEGSRLTVL.

This clone was found once. The genes are TRBV2 and TRBJ1-2; D remains ambiguous. Trimming removed 2 bases at V and 4 bases at J, with 11 bases between. Per germline, CDR1 SNHLY and CDR2 FYNNEI. CDR3 size: 14 residues. DNA for the CDR3: TGTGCCAGCAGTGAAAAGGCAGGTTTCTATGGCTACACCTTC. Residues: CASSEKAGFYGYTF.

The sample holds one count of this clone. The chain's CDR3 is CASRPGKNQPQHF. The CDR3 coding sequence is TGTGCCAGCAGGCCAGGGAAGAATCAGCCCCAGCATTTT. The J gene is TRBJ1-5, the V gene TRBV6-5, with D possibly being TRBD1 (5 bases). V shed 6 bases and J shed 4 bases, with 10 bases lying between them. CDR1 and CDR2 (germline): MNHEY, SVGAGI. The CDR3 totals 13 residues.

The DNA of the CDR3 is TGTGCCAGCAGCTCCTCCTCCGGGGGTAGCGGGTTCCAAGAGACCCAGTACTTC. Encoded protein: CASSSSSGGSGFQETQYF. The chain combines TRBV7-8 with TRBJ2-5, with 7 bases fitting TRBD2. Per germline, CDR1 SGHVS and CDR2 FQNEAQ. The CDR3 extends over 18 amino acids. V trimming: 4 bases; J trimming: 1 base; junction bases outside the gene matches: 15.

The genes are TRBV6-5 and TRBJ2-2; TRBD2 aligns across 12 bases. This CDR3 spans 15 amino acids. Germline lookup yields CDR1 MNHEY and CDR2 SVGAGI. Unmatched junction bases numbered 2, after V lost 6 bases and J lost 3 bases. The CDR3 loop reads CASRPSGGDTGELFF. The CDR3 nucleotides read TGTGCCAGCAGACCTAGCGGGGGGGACACCGGGGAGCTGTTTTTT.

The chain employs TRBV28 and TRBJ2-1; TRBD2 aligns across 13 bases. Germline CDR1 and CDR2: MDHEN and SYDVKM. The CDR3 totals 12 residues. The trim removed 4 bases at V and 14 bases at J, leaving 2 bases unmatched. This chain's CDR3 is CASSWGLAGKFF. CDR3 coding DNA: TGTGCCAGCAGTTGGGGACTAGCGGGAAAGTTCTTC. The whole variable domain, remainder taken from reference TRBV28 and TRBJ2-1, is DVKVTQSSRYLVKRTGEKVFLECVQDMDHENMFWYRQDPGLGLRLIYFSYDVKMKEKGDIPEGYSVSREKKERFSLILESASTNQTSMYLCASSWGLAGKFFGPGTRLTVL.

The gene calls are TRBV5-4 and TRBJ2-3; TRBD2 matches at 7 bases. The germline CDR1 and CDR2 sequences are SGHNT and YYREEE (reference sequence). This CDR3 spans 15 amino acids. V lost 7 bases, J lost 2 bases, and 10 bases stayed unmatched. CDR3 in DNA: TGTGCCAGCGGCCCACAGCTAGCGGCCACAGATACGCAGTATTTT. Protein product: CASGPQLAATDTQYF.

The rearrangement links TRBV10-3 to TRBJ2-7, with 12 nucleotides matching TRBD2. Unmatched junction bases numbered 13, after V lost 8 bases and J lost 2 bases. The germline gives CDR1 ENHRY, CDR2 SYGVKD. This CDR3 has 17 amino acids. The CDR3 spells CAIGSTSGRTRPYEQYF. The CDR3 DNA follows: TGTGCCATCGGCAGCACTAGCGGGAGGACTCGGCCCTACGAGCAGTACTTC.

This chain uses TRBV5-6 with TRBJ2-6; maybe TRBD2 (5 bases). V gave up 4 bases and J gave up 0 bases, with 14 bases separating them. CDR3 size: 17 residues. Per germline, CDR1 SGHDT and CDR2 YYEEEE. The CDR3 nucleotides are TGTGCCAGCAGCCCCCTTGTCCGGGGCTCTGGGGCCAACGTCCTGACTTTC. This encodes CASSPLVRGSGANVLTF.

This chain joins TRBV30 and TRBJ2-7; a possible D gene is TRBD2 (7 bases). The germline V and J ends were trimmed by 8 bases and 4 bases, with 33 bases remaining between them. The CDR3 is 18 residues long. Germline V gene data show CDR1 as GTSNPN and CDR2 as SVGIG (reference sequence). The CDR3 coding sequence is TGTGCCCGTGGGCCCCAAGGGGGAGAGCGCCGGGAGGAGTACGAGCAGTACTTC. Protein sequence: CARGPQGGERREEYEQYF.

The chain recombines TRBV7-2 with TRBJ1-1; 7 positions match TRBD1. The germline gives CDR1 SGHTA, CDR2 FQGNSA. CDR3 length equals 14 residues. V shed 7 bases, J shed 3 bases, and the junction held 8 bases outside the gene matches. This chain's CDR3 is CASTATGVHTEAFF. CDR3 coding DNA: TGTGCCAGCACCGCCACAGGGGTGCACACTGAAGCTTTCTTT.

The chain joins TRBV6-1 to TRBJ2-5; D is undetermined. V lost 7 bases and J lost 2, with 5 bases in between. The CDR3 extends over 11 amino acids. Looked up from germline, CDR1 is MNHNS and CDR2 is SASEGT. CDR3 loop: CASTLQETQYF. For the CDR3, the DNA is TGTGCCAGCACCCTACAAGAGACCCAGTACTTC.

This chain uses TRBV29-1 with TRBJ2-3, with TRBD2 identical over 8 bases. The CDR3 contains 15 residues. Germline CDR1 reads SQVTM; CDR2 reads ANQGSEA. The V segment lost 3 bases and the J segment 2 bases; nucleotides outside the gene matches: 7. As DNA, the CDR3 is TGCAGCGTTGACTCCACTAGCGGATTCACAGATACGCAGTATTTT. Translating it yields CSVDSTSGFTDTQYF.